This T cell receptor (beta chain) was identified in a study of monozygotic twins with inflammatory bowel disease. Study-wide results and caveats: Data gave no support to a single strong signal or clonotype associated with IBD.

CDR1 and CDR2 from the germline V gene are MRHNA and SNTAGT. The CDR3 has 15 amino acids. UMIs incorporating a 6-nucleotide sample barcode were appended by means of template switching. One entry per CDR3 protein, without DNA, is what TCRdb gives after re-calling the 5' RACE reads. The sample includes just over 300,000 distinct CDR3 sequences. For this clonotype: Its specificity is not known.

The clonotype originates from a human donor with ulcerative colitis or Crohn's disease, or a healthy co-twin of an affected twin (not recorded which). The chain recombines TRBV6-4 with TRBJ2-2. Specimen: blood. This CDR3 is CASSRLRPITGELFF.